One T cell receptor (beta chain) is described in this entry. The antigen remains unidentified. The data were taken from a study of T-cell memory formation after mild COVID-19. In the study overall: Clusters were largely donor specific. Overall study findings and caveats: CM and EM subsets held most contracting CD4+ clones; EMRA held CD8+ ones. Nothing showed for sure that second-wave clones peaking on day 37 were SARS-CoV-2 specific. Contracting clones from day 15 to 85 showed balanced CD4/CD8; later expanders favored CD4+.

This CDR3 comprises 12 residues. V lost 4 bases and J lost 7, with 8 bases in between. CDR1 is KGHDR, CDR2 SFDVKD, per germline. TCRdb called the 5' RACE reads again in MiXCR, with one record for every CDR3 protein. The table includes around 440,000 distinct CDR3 sequences, 15% to 20% detected once. This clonotype was obtained from an adult woman who had mild COVID-19 (a few samples of this study predate the infection). Cell type and time point are not known. V usage is TRBV24-1 and J usage is TRBJ2-3; D uncertain. The material sequenced was PBMCs or a T cell subset sorted from them (not recorded which). CDR3 coding DNA: TGTGCCACCAGTGAGGGCTCGAATACGCAGTATTTT. As protein: CATSEGSNTQYF.